This TCR beta chain was found in a study of vaccination and CD4 T cells after COVID-19. Study information: The cells were exposed to overlapping spike peptides originating from SARS-CoV-2, HCoV-NL63, HCoV-OC43 and HCoV-229E for stimulation.

Germline CDR1 and CDR2: SEHNR and FQNEAQ (reference sequence). Losses at the gene ends were 1 base for V and 2 bases for J; bases not matched to a gene: 7. The CDR3 contains 16 residues. Whole-study results and caveats: The appearance of a median approximately 90% of reactive clones in convalescent patients occurred only post-vaccination.

This clonotype turned up a few times. Its matching antigen is unknown. Time point reported: late sampling 161 to 241 days after vaccination in three convalescent patients. Noted treatment: roughly 10-day PBMC culture with coronavirus spike peptide pools or control peptides (ViraFEST assay). The Oncomine TCR Beta short-read assay was what sequenced the DNA obtained from cultured CD4+ T cells. One entry per CDR3 protein results from TCRdb running MiXCR on the PCR reads. This sample carries some 23,000 distinct CDR3 sequences, around two fifths of them seen once, and the ten largest clones take around 5.2%.

This chain connects TRBV7-9 to TRBJ2-7, with TRBD2 identical over 8 bases. The specimen comprised CD4+ T cells from blood, cultured in vitro, sampled about 7 months after SARS-CoV-2 vaccination. This receptor was identified in a human donor who had recovered from COVID-19. The CDR3 loop reads CASSLEDIAGTYEQYF. CDR3 in DNA: TGTGCCAGCAGCTTAGAAGATATAGCGGGAACCTACGAGCAGTACTTC. Based on the CDR3 plus reference TRBV7-9 and TRBJ2-7, the full variable domain is DTGVSQNPRHKITKRGQNVTFRCDPISEHNRLYWYRQTLGQGPEFLTYFQNEAQLEKSRLLSDRFSAERPKGSFSTLEIQRTEQGDSAMYLCASSLEDIAGTYEQYFGPGTRLTVT.